This TCR beta chain was recorded in a study of blood T cell repertoires in COVID-19. TCRdb's table, derived via immunoSEQ multiplex PCR, lists solely in-frame clones and lacks some. The sample lists around 310,000 clones, about 89% occurring once. Trimming took 10 bases from V and 9 from J, leaving 14 bases between them. The CDR3 runs to 11 residues. In germline, CDR1 is SGHNT, CDR2 YYREEE (reference sequence). The J gene is TRBJ2-1, the V gene TRBV5-4; possible D gene TRBD2, 6 bases. The receptor was derived from a middle-aged woman who had recovered from COVID-19. The material sequenced was PBMCs or T cells enriched from blood (not recorded which). For the CDR3, the DNA is TGTGCCGGCACTCGGGGAGGTGAGCAGTTCTTC. Protein: CAGTRGGEQFF. The full variable domain, its missing parts supplied by reference TRBV5-4 and TRBJ2-1, is ETGVTQSPTHLIKTRGQQVTLRCSSQSGHNTVSWYQQALGQGPQFIFQYYREEENGRGNFPPRFSGLQFPNYSSELNVNALELDDSALYLCAGTRGGEQFFGPGTRLTVL.